A single sample gave rise to the 21 T cell receptor beta chains below, sequenced in a study of cytomegalovirus exposure and HLA in healthy donors (dated by TCRdb to the late 2010s). The method behind the library was the immunoSEQ multiplex PCR assay. The multiplex PCR relied on a mix of 60 forward primers for TCR Vbeta segments and 13 reverse primers for TCR Jbeta segments. Entries here come from immuneACCESS through TCRdb and include only in-frame sequences with V and J called. Some clones fail to appear in such tables; in the studies checked, an unresolved V gene covers under half of the shortfall, and the cause of the remainder is unknown. The sample table records over 150,000 clones; approximately 88% of these occur just once. 1.2% of the sample is held by the ten biggest clonotypes. The sequenced sample consisted of PBMCs. The receptors were gathered from a boy between 2 and 10 years old in good health and CMV-seronegative.

The chain recombines TRBV2 with TRBJ2-7; D call uncertain. Germline V lookup: CDR1 SNHLY, CDR2 FYNNEI. V was trimmed by 5 bases and J by 3 bases, leaving 2 bases between them. The CDR3 covers 10 residues. CDR3 loop: CASSYYEQYF. Here the CDR3 DNA reads TGTGCCAGCAGTTACTACGAGCAGTACTTC. The full variable domain, its missing parts supplied by reference TRBV2 and TRBJ2-7, is EPEVTQTPSHQVTQMGQEVILRCVPISNHLYFYWYRQILGQKVEFLVSFYNNEISEKSEIFDDQFSVERPDGSNFTLKIRSTKLEDSAMYFCASSYYEQYFGPGTRLTVT.

With respect to this clone: The junction departs from the called germline gene at one end, perhaps through a read error. The J gene is TRBJ2-4, the V gene TRBV6-1; 9 bases are shared with TRBD1. Germline V gene data show CDR1 as MNHNS and CDR2 as SASEGT. The CDR3 contains 15 residues. As DNA, the CDR3 is TGTGCCAGCAGGGAAGGACAGGGGGCCAAAAACATTCAGTACTTC. It specifies CASREGQGAKNIQYF.

CDR3 DNA sequence: TGCGCCAGCAGCCCTAGGACAGGGCGCTCTGGAAACACCATATATTTT. This translates into CASSPRTGRSGNTIYF. The chain uses TRBV5-1 and TRBJ1-3, with 8 bases fitting TRBD1. CDR3 length: 16 amino acids. Germline V lookup: CDR1 SGHRS, CDR2 YFSETQ. V was pared by 4 bases and J by 0 bases, with 6 bases of the junction left unmatched.

This rearrangement joins TRBV6-1 to TRBJ2-5; TRBD2 might be the D (6 bases). This CDR3 is 12 amino acids long. Germline CDR1 is MNHNS and CDR2 is SASEGT. V was shortened by 3 bases and J by 4 bases, with 6 bases between the two germline ends. Here the CDR3 DNA reads TGTGCCAGCAGTGAGGGGGGAGAGACCCAGTACTTC. The encoded protein is CASSEGGETQYF.

The CDR3 loop reads CSVKGGNRFNEQFF. In DNA form, the CDR3 reads TGCAGCGTAAAGGGGGGGAATCGGTTCAATGAGCAGTTCTTC. J is TRBJ2-1 and V is TRBV29-1; D perhaps matches TRBD2 (7 bases). The CDR3 is made up of 14 amino acids. The germline gives CDR1 SQVTM, CDR2 ANQGSEA. V lost 6 bases to trimming and J lost 6 bases, with 18 bases between them.

This clone was recorded once. The chain is built from TRBV6-5 and TRBJ1-6, with 7 bases matching TRBD1. Germline assignment: CDR1 MNHEY and CDR2 SVGAGI. This CDR3 is built from 16 residues. Trimming removed 4 bases from V and 8 bases from J; junction bases left unmatched: 11. CDR3 DNA sequence: TGTGCCAGCAGTTTACGACAGGGTCATGATCATTCACCCCTCCACTTT. Amino acids: CASSLRQGHDHSPLHF.

V usage is TRBV4-1 and J usage is TRBJ2-1; perhaps TRBD2 as D (5 bases). Trimming removed 4 bases from V and 7 bases from J, with 8 bases in between. The CDR3 has 12 residues. CDR1 MGHRA and CDR2 YSYEKL come from the germline V gene. CDR3 DNA sequence: TGCGCCAGCAGCCTAAGCGGAAATGAGCAGTTCTTC. Encoded protein: CASSLSGNEQFF.

This clone was recorded once. The chain recombines TRBV9 with TRBJ2-3; D is unresolved. Germline values: CDR1 SGDLS, CDR2 YYNGEE. CDR3 length: 16 amino acids. Trimming stripped 0 bases from V and 1 base from J, with 12 bases between. This chain's CDR3 is CASSVGIGEGTDTQYF. CDR3 in DNA: TGTGCCAGCAGCGTAGGGATTGGTGAGGGCACAGATACGCAGTATTTT.

This chain uses TRBV6-5 with TRBJ1-2; TRBD1 matches at 8 bases. Unmatched junction bases numbered 6, after V lost 5 bases and J lost 4 bases. In germline, CDR1 is MNHEY, CDR2 SVGAGI. This CDR3 spans 14 amino acids. The CDR3 DNA is TGTGCCAGCAGTATCGACAGGGGATCCTATGGCTACACCTTC. Protein sequence: CASSIDRGSYGYTF.

The chain recombines TRBV4-1 with TRBJ2-6; tentative D call: TRBD2 (6 bases). Germline assignment: CDR1 MGHRA and CDR2 YSYEKL. Trimming cost V 2 bases and J 0 bases, with 11 bases left between them. The CDR3 is 17 residues long. CDR3 coding DNA: TGCGCCAGCAGCCAAATGGGACTGAGCTCTGGGGCCAACGTCCTGACTTTC. This sequence encodes CASSQMGLSSGANVLTF.

The chain carries TRBV27 and TRBJ2-7, with D unresolved. Trimming pared 1 base from V and 5 bases from J, leaving 15 bases between. CDR1 is MNHEY and CDR2 is SMNVEV in the germline V gene (reference sequence). The CDR3 covers 15 residues. In nucleotides, the CDR3 is TGTGCCAGCAGTTTATGGGCTGGGCCCGTGAACGAGCAGTACTTC. It is translated as CASSLWAGPVNEQYF.

The chain is built from TRBV5-1 and TRBJ1-4, with 8 nucleotides matching TRBD1. CDR1 is SGHRS and CDR2 is YFSETQ in the germline V gene. Unmatched junction bases numbered 4, after V lost 1 base and J lost 5 bases. CDR3 length: 15 amino acids. For the CDR3, the DNA is TGCGCCAGCAGCTTGACCGGGACAGGAAATGAAAAACTGTTTTTT. Amino acids: CASSLTGTGNEKLFF.

This sequence joins TRBV7-2 and TRBJ2-1; the match to TRBD2 covers 10 bases. Per germline, CDR1 SGHTA and CDR2 FQGNSA. V gave up 2 bases and J gave up 8 bases; unmatched junction bases: 9. The CDR3 is made up of 16 amino acids. The CDR3: CASSLPPSGGADEQFF. The CDR3 DNA reads as TGTGCCAGCAGCTTACCCCCCAGCGGGGGGGCCGATGAGCAGTTCTTC.

This chain links TRBV18 with TRBJ1-3, with no clear D. V lost 6 bases, J lost 0 bases, and 9 bases lay in between. The CDR3 spans 14 residues. Germline V CDR1 and CDR2: KGHSH, LQKENI. DNA for the CDR3: TGTGCCAGCTCCCAACAGAGCTCTGGAAACACCATATATTTT. Translated, it gives CASSQQSSGNTIYF.

The chain employs TRBV4-1 and TRBJ1-6; 9 nucleotides agree with TRBD1. After removal of 0 bases from V and 7 bases from J, the junction contained 10 bases not matched to a gene. Germline V CDR1 and CDR2: MGHRA, YSYEKL. The CDR3 contains 18 residues. CDR3 sequence (DNA): TGCGCCAGCAGCCAAGAAGGATTCTCGGGACAGGGAAATTCACCCCTCCACTTT. Translating gives CASSQEGFSGQGNSPLHF.

The V call is TRBV2, the J call TRBJ2-1, with 14 bases fitting TRBD2. V shed 6 bases and J 7 bases; nucleotides not matched to a gene: 5. The CDR3 loop spans 15 amino acids. CDR1 is SNHLY, CDR2 FYNNEI, per germline. In DNA, the CDR3 is TGTGCCAGCAGGGGGACTAGCGGGAGTAATAATGAGCAGTTCTTC. Amino acid sequence: CASRGTSGSNNEQFF. The full variable domain, rest sourced from reference TRBV2 and TRBJ2-1, is EPEVTQTPSHQVTQMGQEVILRCVPISNHLYFYWYRQILGQKVEFLVSFYNNEISEKSEIFDDQFSVERPDGSNFTLKIRSTKLEDSAMYFCASRGTSGSNNEQFFGPGTRLTVL.

This chain uses TRBV27 with TRBJ1-4, with 8 bases aligning to TRBD1. The CDR3 consists of 16 residues. Germline-derived CDR1 and CDR2 are MNHEY and SMNVEV (reference sequence). V shed 6 bases and J 5 bases; nucleotides not matched to a gene: 11. As DNA, the CDR3 is TGTGCCAGCAGGCCCCTTGGACAGGGAAAGAATGAAAAACTGTTTTTT. This sequence encodes CASRPLGQGKNEKLFF.

To note about this clone: Compared with germline, one end of the junction differs, possibly owing to a read error. This chain connects TRBV7-8 to TRBJ2-6; the D gene is possibly TRBD1 (5 bases). The germline V gene has CDR1 SGHVS and CDR2 FQNEAQ. The CDR3 extends over 18 amino acids. The CDR3 DNA is TGTGCCAGCAGCTTATCCTTCGGACGGATCTCTGGGGCCAACGGCCTGACTTTC. Protein sequence: CASSLSFGRISGANGLTF.

The V gene is TRBV5-6, the J gene TRBJ2-2; unclear D gene. The CDR3 runs 14 residues. Per the germline V gene, CDR1 is SGHDT and CDR2 is YYEEEE. V was shortened by 0 bases and J by 1 base, with 4 bases between the two germline ends. The CDR3 spells CASSLGQNTGELFF. As DNA, the CDR3 is TGTGCCAGCAGCTTGGGGCAGAACACCGGGGAGCTGTTTTTT.

V and J are TRBV19 and TRBJ2-7; TRBD1 is a possible D gene (7 bases). Trimming removed 6 bases from V and 3 bases from J, with 12 bases in between. Germline CDR1 is LNHDA and CDR2 is SQIVND (reference sequence). The CDR3 totals 13 residues. The DNA for the CDR3 is TGTGCCAGTAGCGGAGGGGGCCTCTACGAGCAGTACTTC. This codes for CASSGGGLYEQYF.

The chain combines TRBV10-3 with TRBJ2-2; a weak D match, TRBD1 (6 bases). The germline V and J ends were trimmed by 11 bases and 3 bases, with 13 bases remaining between them. The CDR3 sequence is 13 residues long. From germline, CDR1 is ENHRY and CDR2 SYGVKD. CDR3 residues: CAVFRQDTGELFF. As DNA, the CDR3 is TGTGCCGTGTTCAGACAGGACACCGGGGAGCTGTTTTTT.